The T cell receptor (beta chain) under discussion was sequenced for a study of blood T cell repertoires in COVID-19. Study-wide background: Samples came from the United States, Italy and Spain, spanning acute and convalescent COVID-19. Sample material is recorded as cDNA or gDNA derived from T cells, B-cell-depleted T cells, or PBMCs.

The trim removed 0 bases at V and 1 base at J, leaving 4 bases unmatched. The germline gives CDR1 SGHVS, CDR2 FNYEAQ. CDR3 size: 16 residues. Original methodology: Estimation of nucleated cell counts relied on the amplification of reference gene primers. TCRdb's table, derived via immunoSEQ multiplex PCR, lists solely in-frame clones and lacks some. The DNA was the basis for D and trimming; V, J and clone size are from that table. The profile shows 60,000 to 75,000 clones, approximately 80% of them singletons. The specimen sequenced was peripheral blood. This chain joins TRBV7-6 and TRBJ2-7, with 9 bases that match TRBD1. This TCR came from a woman older than 75 with acute or convalescent COVID-19. CDR3 sequence: CASSLAVGQGSYEQYF. The CDR3 DNA is TGTGCCAGCAGCTTAGCTGTGGGACAGGGTTCCTACGAGCAGTACTTC.